There are many counts of the clone carrying this T cell receptor beta chain. This sample stems from a study of glioma-infiltrating T cells after dendritic cell vaccination. TCRdb keeps only in-frame clones here, not all; method: immunoSEQ multiplex PCR. The table shows tens of thousands of clones, with around 80% occurring only once. Germline V gene sequence: CDR1 SQVTM, CDR2 ANQGSEA. Trimming removed 6 bases from V and 0 bases from J; junction bases left unmatched: 10. CDR3 length equals 16 residues. V is TRBV29-1 and J is TRBJ1-3, with 8 nucleotides matching TRBD1. This TCR came from a human donor with glioblastoma. This sample comprised blood, obtained before dendritic cell vaccination. CDR3: CSVAGGDSPSGNTIYF. The CDR3 DNA is TGCAGCGTGGCAGGGGGCGACTCCCCCTCTGGAAACACCATATATTTT.